This is a list of T cell receptor beta chains from one sample in a study of blood T cells in healthy people across ages. Using its own MiXCR run on the 5' RACE reads, TCRdb lists one record per CDR3 protein. The table lists about 800,000 distinct CDR3 sequences, 46% of them singletons, with around 18% in the top ten. The sequenced material came from blood. These receptors were collected from an elderly man in good health. The CDR3 runs from the conserved cysteine through the conserved F or W. A D gene is named only where the DNA matches it firmly. Rows may omit the clone size; those that give it use once, few, many or a size class.

clone size	V gene	J gene	D gene	CDR3 protein	CDR3 DNA
-	TRBV11-3	TRBJ2-1	TRBD2	CASSLLAGGVSNEQFF	TGTGCCAGCAGCTTACTAGCGGGAGGGGTATCCAATGAGCAGTTCTTC
few	TRBV21-1	TRBJ2-7	-	CANSEIQGAKRYEQYF	TGTGCCAACTCCGAAATACAGGGGGCGAAAAGATACGAGCAGTACTTC
-	TRBV28	TRBJ2-5	TRBD1	CTSSLHGTGLETQYF	TGTACCAGCAGTCTTCACGGGACAGGGTTAGAGACCCAGTACTTC
many	TRBV12-3/TRBV12-4	TRBJ2-7	TRBD2	CASSLSGGGFYEQYF	TGTGCCAGCAGCCTCTCTGGGGGGGGGTTCTACGAGCAGTACTTC
few	TRBV16	TRBJ2-1	-	CASSQVKSDEQFF	TGTGCCAGCAGCCAAGTTAAATCCGATGAGCAGTTCTTC
-	TRBV6-5	TRBJ2-4	-	CASSQTQSQREYF	TGTGCCAGCAGCCAAACTCAGTCCCAGCGGGAGTACTTC
-	TRBV4-1	TRBJ1-2	-	CASSQDWKTYGYTF	TGCGCCAGCAGCCAAGATTGGAAAACGTATGGCTACACCTTC
few	TRBV7-2	TRBJ2-2	-	CASSPILAGELFF	TGTGCCAGCAGCCCCATTTTAGCCGGGGAGCTGTTTTTT
-	TRBV7-3	TRBJ2-1	TRBD2	CASSLVGREGNEQFF	TGTGCCAGCAGCTTAGTAGGGCGGGAGGGCAATGAGCAGTTCTTC
-	TRBV5-1	TRBJ2-1	TRBD2	CASSLTSGGAHEQFF	TGCGCCAGCAGCTTAACTAGCGGGGGGGCCCATGAGCAGTTCTTC
once	TRBV2	TRBJ1-2	TRBD1	CAGETVGGQTNHGYTF	TGTGCCGGCGAAACCGTTGGGGGACAGACTAACCATGGCTACACCTTC
-	TRBV20-1	TRBJ1-4	-	CSARRGQGGDLGKLFF	TGCAGTGCTAGACGGGGGCAGGGAGGGGATTTAGGAAAACTGTTTTTT
-	TRBV2	TRBJ1-6	TRBD1	CASSQQGGLNSPLHF	TGTGCCAGCAGTCAGCAGGGGGGCCTAAATTCACCCCTCCACTTT
-	TRBV29-1	TRBJ2-7	TRBD2	CSVEASGQEQYF	TGCAGCGTTGAGGCTAGCGGCCAGGAGCAGTACTTC
once	TRBV11-2	TRBJ2-1	TRBD2	CASSLKSQREREQFF	TGTGCCAGCAGCTTAAAGTCCCAGCGGGAGCGTGAGCAGTTCTTC
-	TRBV29-1	TRBJ2-1	TRBD2	CSGAGGLSYNEQFF	TGCAGCGGAGCGGGAGGACTATCCTACAATGAGCAGTTCTTC
-	TRBV10-3	TRBJ2-3	-	CAIRESGGHSTTDTQYF	TGTGCCATCCGTGAGTCTGGAGGGCACTCCACCACAGATACGCAGTATTTT
few	TRBV20-1	TRBJ2-3	-	CSAPPGGTDTQYF	TGCAGTGCCCCCCCCGGCGGCACAGATACGCAGTATTTT
many	TRBV28	TRBJ1-5	-	CASSVTSNQPQHF	TGTGCCAGCAGCGTAACCAGCAATCAGCCCCAGCATTTT
-	TRBV10-3	TRBJ2-3	-	CAISVSGDPSTDTQYF	TGTGCCATCAGTGTTTCCGGGGATCCTAGCACAGATACGCAGTATTTT
-	TRBV10-3	TRBJ1-6	-	CAISVSTAENSPLHF	TGTGCCATCAGTGTTTCTACGGCGGAAAATTCACCCCTCCACTTT
many	TRBV28	TRBJ1-2	-	CASSFIGTPRSYGYTF	TGTGCCAGCAGTTTTATCGGGACGCCAAGGAGCTATGGCTACACCTTC
-	TRBV13	TRBJ2-1	-	CASSLNAVHEQFF	TGTGCCAGCAGCTTGAACGCAGTTCATGAGCAGTTCTTC
-	TRBV10-3	TRBJ1-1	-	CAVSDGQLNTEAFF	TGTGCCGTTTCGGACGGTCAGTTGAACACTGAAGCTTTCTTT
few	TRBV6-5	TRBJ1-2	TRBD1	CATQQGAVHGYTF	TGTGCCACCCAACAGGGGGCAGTTCATGGCTACACCTTC
many	TRBV5-6	TRBJ1-2	TRBD1	CASSPDRDPGYGYTF	TGTGCCAGCAGCCCCGACAGGGATCCAGGCTATGGCTACACCTTC
few	TRBV15	TRBJ2-5	-	CATSRETQYQETQYF	TGTGCCACCAGCAGAGAAACACAGTACCAAGAGACCCAGTACTTC
few	TRBV2	TRBJ1-2	-	CASSDPAPVVYGYTF	TGTGCCAGCAGTGATCCGGCACCAGTGGTCTATGGCTACACCTTC
-	TRBV4-3	TRBJ1-1	TRBD1	CASSIDRVPLNTEAFF	TGCGCCAGCAGCATAGACAGGGTTCCCTTGAACACTGAAGCTTTCTTT
-	TRBV2	TRBJ1-5	TRBD1	CASSYRDRGGQPQHF	TGTGCCAGCAGTTACCGAGACAGGGGAGGCCAGCCCCAGCATTTT
many	TRBV29-1	TRBJ1-4	-	CSGTSGTNEKLFF	TGCAGCGGGACATCCGGGACGAATGAAAAACTGTTTTTT
-	TRBV5-1	TRBJ1-4	-	CTSSFVGSEHEKLFF	TGCACCAGCAGCTTTGTAGGGTCGGAGCATGAAAAACTGTTTTTT
-	TRBV7-9	TRBJ2-1	TRBD2	CASSLSQAGRSYNEQFF	TGTGCCAGCAGCTTATCTCAAGCGGGAAGGTCCTACAATGAGCAGTTCTTC
-	TRBV4-1	TRBJ1-2	-	CASSQAFGTSNYGYTF	TGCGCCAGCAGCCAAGCGTTTGGGACTTCTAACTATGGCTACACCTTC
-	TRBV18	TRBJ2-7	-	CASSPTPGEQYF	TGTGCCAGCTCACCGACCCCGGGGGAGCAGTACTTC
many	TRBV20-1	TRBJ1-2	-	CSAPQGSNYGYTF	TGCAGTGCTCCACAGGGATCTAACTATGGCTACACCTTC
-	TRBV29-1	TRBJ2-5	-	CSVEPDSMLGTQYF	TGCAGCGTTGAACCGGACAGTATGTTAGGGACCCAGTACTTC
few	TRBV6-2/TRBV6-3	TRBJ2-1	-	CASSSGTYSYNEQFF	TGTGCCAGCAGTTCCGGGACATACTCCTACAATGAGCAGTTCTTC
-	TRBV7-2	TRBJ2-2	-	CASSPVKNTGELFF	TGTGCCAGCAGCCCCGTAAAGAACACCGGGGAGCTGTTTTTT
-	TRBV7-3	TRBJ1-1	-	CASSTTHMNTEAFF	TGTGCCAGCAGCACAACACACATGAACACTGAAGCTTTCTTT
-	TRBV20-1	TRBJ2-7	-	CSAKRGFTYEQYF	TGCAGTGCTAAGAGGGGGTTTACCTACGAGCAGTACTTC
-	TRBV27	TRBJ2-7	-	CASSLVQGGGYEQYF	TGTGCCAGCAGTTTAGTGCAGGGTGGAGGTTACGAGCAGTACTTC
-	TRBV10-3	TRBJ2-3	TRBD2	CAVSETSGQYTDTQYF	TGTGCCGTCAGTGAGACTAGCGGCCAATACACAGATACGCAGTATTTT
few	TRBV5-1	TRBJ2-3	-	CASSFLQGGTDTQYF	TGCGCCAGCAGCTTTTTGCAGGGTGGGACAGATACGCAGTATTTT
few	TRBV20-1	TRBJ1-1	-	CSARQPSTEAFF	TGCAGTGCTAGGCAGCCAAGCACTGAAGCTTTCTTT
-	TRBV20-1	TRBJ2-1	-	CSARGAGVGSSYNEQFF	TGCAGTGCTAGGGGGGCGGGTGTCGGGAGCTCCTACAATGAGCAGTTCTTC
-	TRBV20-1	TRBJ2-3	-	CSARFDPDTQYF	TGCAGTGCCCGCTTTGACCCAGATACGCAGTATTTT
-	TRBV6-6	TRBJ1-2	-	CASSYDRSTYGYTF	TGTGCCAGCAGTTACGACCGGTCGACATATGGCTACACCTTC
many	TRBV7-2	TRBJ1-4	TRBD1	CASSLNRGVEKLFF	TGTGCCAGCAGCTTAAACAGGGGCGTTGAAAAACTGTTTTTT
once	TRBV7-9	TRBJ1-1	-	CASSGTELKRTEAFF	TGTGCCAGCAGCGGGACGGAGTTGAAGAGAACTGAAGCTTTCTTT
-	TRBV29-1	TRBJ2-5	-	CSVERHSGPRETQYF	TGCAGCGTTGAAAGGCATTCAGGCCCCCGGGAGACCCAGTACTTC
-	TRBV9	TRBJ1-1	-	CASSAQWGNTEAFF	TGTGCCAGCAGCGCCCAGTGGGGGAACACTGAAGCTTTCTTT
-	TRBV28	TRBJ2-5	TRBD2	CASRPGLAGAGETQYF	TGTGCCAGCAGGCCTGGACTAGCGGGAGCGGGAGAGACCCAGTACTTC
few	TRBV6-1	TRBJ2-4	TRBD1	CASSDEGQAGNIQYF	TGTGCCAGCAGTGATGAAGGACAGGCGGGAAACATTCAGTACTTC
-	TRBV7-2	TRBJ2-1	-	CASSATVAALYNEQFF	TGTGCCAGCAGCGCGACGGTGGCGGCCCTTTACAATGAGCAGTTCTTC
-	TRBV20-1	TRBJ2-7	-	CSARDWVGEYEQYF	TGCAGTGCTAGAGATTGGGTAGGGGAGTACGAGCAGTACTTC
-	TRBV20-1	TRBJ2-7	-	CSASWRGRSYEQYF	TGCAGTGCTAGTTGGAGGGGGCGCTCCTACGAGCAGTACTTC
-	TRBV4-3	TRBJ2-7	TRBD1	CASSQGRGSSGTAYEQYF	TGCGCCAGCAGCCAAGGCCGAGGGTCATCCGGGACAGCCTACGAGCAGTACTTC
-	TRBV12-3/TRBV12-4	TRBJ2-7	-	CASSQDSPRQYF	TGTGCCAGCAGCCAGGACTCCCCCCGGCAGTACTTC